The 20 T cell receptor beta chains given below trace back to one sample, sequenced in a study of Ad26.COV2.S vaccination and SARS-CoV-2 variants. Using immunoSEQ multiplex PCR, the repertoire was profiled, and TCRdb retains in-frame clones only, with some absent. The sample lists around 270,000 clones; around nine tenths were seen once. Treatment specified: some 20 received Ad26.COV2.S at low or high dose, single or two shots; roughly five received placebo; per-sample allocation not given. Day 63 after the first injection of vaccine or placebo was the sampling time. The starting material was peripheral blood, obtained in a trial of Ad26.COV2.S vaccine versus placebo. These receptors were taken from a person between 18 and 59 years old who received the Ad26.COV2.S COVID-19 vaccine or a placebo.

The CDR3 nucleotides read TGTGCCAGCAGCTCAGTAGCGGGACGGAGCACAGATACGCAGTATTTT. Encoded protein: CASSSVAGRSTDTQYF. The chain couples TRBV7-6 to TRBJ2-3; 8 bases align to TRBD2. CDR1 and CDR2 from the germline V gene are SGHVS and FNYEAQ. CDR3 length: 16 amino acids. After removal of 4 bases from V and 0 bases from J, the junction contained 6 bases not matched to a gene.

V gene TRBV4-1 combines with J gene TRBJ2-6, with D hard to call. The CDR3 extends over 16 amino acids. V dropped 0 bases and J dropped 3 bases, with 9 bases sitting between them. CDR1 is MGHRA, CDR2 YSYEKL, per germline. CDR3 region: CASSQEAHSGANVLTF. Written as DNA, the CDR3 is TGCGCCAGCAGCCAAGAGGCACATAGTGGGGCCAACGTCCTGACTTTC.

The chain recombines TRBV6-5 with TRBJ1-1; D is unclear. V was trimmed by 6 bases and J by 6 bases, leaving 14 bases between them. Germline CDR1 and CDR2: MNHEY and SVGAGI. There are 13 residues in the CDR3. This CDR3 reads CASSLRGRAEAFF. The CDR3 region has the DNA TGTGCCAGCAGCCTACGTGGGCGGGCTGAAGCTTTCTTT.

This clone has just a few counts. This CDR3 is CASSRRDWTDYNSPLHF. DNA for the CDR3: TGCGCCAGCAGCCGCAGGGACTGGACCGATTATAATTCACCCCTCCACTTT. This chain connects TRBV4-1 to TRBJ1-6; a possible D gene is TRBD1 (5 bases). The CDR3 is 17 amino acids. Trimming left V 4 bases short and J 4 bases short, with 17 bases between. Germline lookup yields CDR1 MGHRA and CDR2 YSYEKL.

This clone was observed a single time. The V call is TRBV7-2, the J call TRBJ2-3, with D possibly TRBD2 on 5 matching bases. The germline V and J ends were trimmed by 3 bases and 3 bases, with 13 bases remaining between them. The CDR3 totals 15 residues. Germline V gene data show CDR1 as SGHTA and CDR2 as FQGNSA. The CDR3 spells CASSFERRITDTQYF. In DNA form, the CDR3 reads TGTGCCAGCAGCTTCGAACGGAGGATAACAGATACGCAGTATTTT.

The genes are TRBV20-1 and TRBJ1-2; D is unresolved. Germline assignment: CDR1 DFQATT and CDR2 SNEGSKA (reference sequence). The CDR3 runs 10 residues. Trimming took off 7 bases at V and 5 bases at J, with 8 bases between the two ends. The CDR3 bases are TGCAGTGTCGCCGGGTATGGCTACACCTTC. Its translation is CSVAGYGYTF.

Remarks on this clone: Other DNA variants within this sample encode the same CDR3. The J gene is TRBJ2-5, the V gene TRBV7-3; D is unclear. Germline V lookup: CDR1 SGHTA, CDR2 FQGTGA. This CDR3 spans 13 amino acids. Trimming stripped 3 bases from V and 5 bases from J, with 10 bases between. CDR3 DNA sequence: TGTGCCAGCAGCTTTGGACCCGGGGAGACCCAGTACTTC. Encoded protein: CASSFGPGETQYF.

V usage is TRBV7-9 and J usage is TRBJ1-1; 7 nucleotides align to TRBD1. CDR3 length: 15 residues. CDR1 and CDR2 (germline): SEHNR, FQNEAQ (reference sequence). V lost 5 bases to trimming and J lost 5 bases; unmatched junction nucleotides: 11. The CDR3: CASSDLRGVGTEAFF. CDR3 nucleotides: TGTGCCAGCAGCGACCTCAGGGGGGTCGGGACTGAAGCTTTCTTT.

The J gene is TRBJ2-1, the V gene TRBV7-9; the match to TRBD1 covers 10 bases. Germline assignment: CDR1 SEHNR and CDR2 FQNEAQ (reference sequence). J was trimmed by 5 bases and V by 5 bases; bases with no gene match: 3. The CDR3 loop spans 14 amino acids. The CDR3 here is CASSPGTGDNEQFF. CDR3 in DNA: TGTGCCAGCAGCCCGGGGACAGGGGACAATGAGCAGTTCTTC.

The rearrangement links TRBV2 to TRBJ2-5; a weak D match, TRBD2 (5 bases). Germline V CDR1 and CDR2: SNHLY, FYNNEI. CDR3 length: 13 amino acids. V dropped 5 bases and J dropped 5 bases, with 12 bases sitting between them. CDR3 DNA: TGTGCCAGCAGTAAGGGAGTCCGGGAGACCCAGTACTTC. Translating it yields CASSKGVRETQYF.

The chain is built from TRBV19 and TRBJ1-5, with D possibly matching TRBD1 (6 bases). CDR1 and CDR2 from the germline V gene are LNHDA and SQIVND (reference sequence). Trimming left V 1 base short and J 4 bases short, with 17 bases between. The CDR3 covers 17 residues. The CDR3 nucleotides read TGTGCCAGTAGTATAGGCTGGAAAGGCAGGGGTAATCAGCCCCAGCATTTT. Translation: CASSIGWKGRGNQPQHF.

The V call is TRBV5-8, the J call TRBJ2-3; no reliable D call. Per the germline V gene, CDR1 is SGHTS and CDR2 is YDEGEE. The ends were cut back, 4 bases at V and 2 bases at J, with 14 bases in the middle. This CDR3 region has 15 residues. The DNA for the CDR3 is TGTGCCAGCAGCCCCGTGGGTAGTACCACAGATACGCAGTATTTT. Translated: CASSPVGSTTDTQYF.

The chain joins TRBV6-4 to TRBJ2-7, with a tentative D call TRBD2 (5 bases). In germline, CDR1 is MRHNA, CDR2 SNTAGT. The CDR3 consists of 17 residues. V lost 0 bases and J 0 bases, leaving 15 bases between the germline ends. DNA for the CDR3: TGTGCCAGCAGTGACTCGGTGAGAGGGCCGGACTCCTACGAGCAGTACGTC. It yields the protein CASSDSVRGPDSYEQYV.

This clone was seen only a few times. The chain employs TRBV5-6 and TRBJ1-2; unclear D gene. V was shortened by 4 bases and J by 5 bases, with 6 bases between the two germline ends. CDR1 is SGHDT, CDR2 YYEEEE, per germline. The CDR3 has 11 amino acids. The CDR3 DNA reads TGTGCCAGCAGCCGATCGTATGGCTACACCTTC. This translates into CASSRSYGYTF.

This clone was seen only a few times. The gene calls are TRBV6-5 and TRBJ2-3; maybe TRBD2 (5 bases). CDR1 is MNHEY, CDR2 SVGAGI, per germline. CDR3 size: 14 residues. The V and J ends lost 2 bases and 4 bases respectively, with 10 bases between them. CDR3 region: CASSYTERADTQYF. The CDR3 nucleotides read TGTGCCAGCAGTTACACGGAGAGGGCAGATACGCAGTATTTT.

The V and J genes are TRBV5-1 and TRBJ2-7; 10 bases are a match to TRBD2. There are 13 residues in the CDR3. Unmatched junction bases numbered 1, after V lost 7 bases and J lost 0 bases. CDR1 and CDR2 from the germline V gene are SGHRS and YFSETQ. The CDR3 loop is CASRLAGSYEQYF. CDR3 nucleotide sequence: TGCGCCAGCCGACTAGCGGGCTCCTACGAGCAGTACTTC.

This chain connects TRBV6-5 to TRBJ1-5; D is perhaps TRBD1 (5 bases). Germline CDR1 MNHEY, CDR2 SVGAGI. The CDR3 loop spans 15 amino acids. Trimming took off 6 bases at V and 7 bases at J, with 19 bases between the two ends. Here the CDR3 DNA reads TGTGCCAGCAGGGCGGGACTAGGATTTCGACAGCCCCAGCATTTT. Protein sequence: CASRAGLGFRQPQHF.

The V gene is TRBV19, the J gene TRBJ1-3; 9 bases are shared with TRBD1. In germline, CDR1 is LNHDA, CDR2 SQIVND (reference sequence). CDR3 length equals 16 residues. The J segment lost 0 bases and the V segment lost 3 bases, leaving 3 bases of the junction unmatched. Here the CDR3 reads CASSMGQGFSGNTIYF. The CDR3 DNA follows: TGTGCCAGTAGTATGGGACAGGGCTTCTCTGGAAACACCATATATTTT.

The chain combines TRBV4-1 with TRBJ2-5; D is perhaps TRBD1 (5 bases). V was shortened by 0 bases and J by 4 bases, with 6 bases between the two germline ends. Germline CDR1 MGHRA, CDR2 YSYEKL. The CDR3 spans 13 residues. This CDR3 is CASSQEGVETQYF. The CDR3 DNA is TGCGCCAGCAGCCAAGAAGGGGTAGAGACCCAGTACTTC.

This chain joins TRBV2 and TRBJ1-5; D possibly corresponds to TRBD1 (6 bases). V was clipped by 3 bases and J by 3 bases, with 9 bases between them. The CDR3 spans 14 residues. CDR1 is SNHLY and CDR2 is FYNNEI in the germline V gene. The CDR3 loop reads CASSDRGINQPQHF. The CDR3 bases are TGTGCCAGCAGTGACAGGGGTATCAATCAGCCCCAGCATTTT.